The text below deals with one T cell receptor (beta chain). Which antigen it targets is not known. Per-nucleotide qualities are absent, and no much larger clonotype sits a single base away. The data were taken from a study of T cell responses to AZD1222 COVID-19 vaccine (dated by TCRdb to the early 2020s). Describing the broader study: AZD1222 recipients given second doses at about 4 weeks or at about 12 weeks were pooled, since spike-specific TCR depth and breadth were not found to differ between the two schedules. A total of 233 trial participants underwent TCR sequencing, of whom 200 to 220 had received two doses of AZD1222 and about 25 had received two doses of the MenACWY control vaccine. Trial participants were enrolled into age subgroups of 18-55, 56-69 and 70-plus years, which contained roughly 140, 27 and 60 TCR-sequenced participants, respectively.

The paper as a whole reports these results and caveats: Most participants were white British and females outnumbered males, and the authors suggested that clonal diversity may have been underestimated. Epitopes outside the regions mutated in the B.1.351 and B.1.1.7 variants were reportedly recognized by nearly half of the unique spike-specific TCRs. After two AZD1222 doses, spike-specific TCR breadth and depth were significantly higher than at day 0 and than in MenACWY recipients. In the small 56-69-year group, the increase in depth fell short of significance, most likely because of low power. Conclusions about previously exposed vaccinees were limited because only six or seven AZD1222 recipients were SARS-CoV-2 seropositive at baseline. The vaccine-associated CD4 TCRs covered the entire spike protein, and the dominant responses fell in regions 160-218 and 743-854. No day 14 peak-response samples were available, so repertoires were characterized only after the peak T cell response.

Inclusive of the bounding cysteine and phenylalanine, the CDR3 is 11 residues long. Of the read, only the CDR3 DNA is kept; its 33 bases are in frame from base 1. For CDR1 and CDR2, the germline V gene lists WSHSY and SAAADI. Between the V and J ends, shortened by 6 bases and 4 bases respectively, the junction contains 7 bases. The CDR3 regions of human TCRbeta chains were analyzed by immunosequencing. Per the original workflow: TCRs in the repertoires were matched against a reference library of SARS-CoV-2-specific TCRs that had been generated with the MIRA antigen-specificity platform. Breadth meant the fraction of unique TCRs that were SARS-CoV-2-associated, whereas depth meant the fraction of total T cells that were SARS-CoV-2-associated. Using the MIRA data, each spike-specific TCR was assigned both to the spike region to which the TCR was reactive and to a CD4 or CD8 class. Log10-transformed breadth and depth values were compared by one-way ANOVA with Sidak's multiple comparisons tests. TCRdb limited this immuneACCESS table to in-frame rearrangements with V and J called. A share of clones is missing; checked studies link under half to unresolved V genes, and the rest is unexplained. The D gene and trimming were derived from the DNA, and the V and J assignments and clone size from that table. The sample table contains approximately 73,000 clones; only one count was recorded for around 83% of them. The ten most abundant clones make up 9.8% of the sample.

The time point label corresponds to: baseline before first vaccination. Vaccinee samples were obtained from the UK trials COV001 and COV002, which included a single-blind randomized controlled phase 2/3 trial of AZD1222 (ChAdOx1 nCoV-19) in healthy adults. For TCRbeta chain sequencing, PBMC samples from trial participants were taken at day 0 and at day 28 after the second dose. The source material was peripheral blood, sampled on day 0 of AZD1222 vaccination. The sequence was collected from an adult in good health. The receptor chain draws on TRBV10-2 and TRBJ2-7; TRBD2 is a weak D gene call, 5 bases matching. Here is the DNA: TGCGCCAGCAGCCCGGGGTACGAGCAGTACTTC. Its amino acids are CASSPGYEQYF.